These 27 T cell receptor beta chains came from one sample sequenced in a study of neurological immune-mediated disorders. MiXCR was run by TCRdb on the 5' RACE reads, yielding one entry per CDR3 protein. Among 50,000 to 65,000 distinct CDR3 sequences listed, 3.6% were seen once. Input material: PBMCs. The receptors originated from a young man with multiple sclerosis.

This clonotype was found a few times. The V call is TRBV5-4, the J call TRBJ2-1, with a weak D call TRBD1 (5 bases). V lost 3 bases and J 7 bases, leaving 14 bases between the germline ends. The CDR3 loop spans 14 amino acids. Germline-derived CDR1 and CDR2 are SGHNT and YYREEE (reference sequence). CDR3 region: CASSSKAQDNEQFF. The CDR3 DNA follows: TGTGCCAGCAGCTCTAAGGCACAGGATAATGAGCAGTTCTTC.

This clonotype has ten or more counts. The CDR3 sequence: CASSLQSQDRIQYF. CDR3 nucleotide sequence: TGTGCCAGCAGCTTACAATCCCAAGACCGCATTCAGTACTTC. The chain combines TRBV7-2 with TRBJ2-4; D is undetermined. The CDR3 runs to 14 residues. V shed 2 bases and J shed 9 bases, with 14 bases lying between them. Germline assignment: CDR1 SGHTA and CDR2 FQGNSA.

There are many counts of this clonotype. This sequence joins TRBV7-2 and TRBJ1-5; D gene uncertain. Germline V lookup: CDR1 SGHTA, CDR2 FQGNSA. V shed 1 base and J shed 0 bases, with 4 bases lying between them. The CDR3 loop spans 14 amino acids. CDR3 loop: CASSLDISNQPQHF. CDR3 coding DNA: TGTGCCAGCAGCTTAGACATTAGCAATCAGCCCCAGCATTTT.

This clonotype was counted ten times or more. The chain joins TRBV20-1 to TRBJ2-3, with D possibly TRBD2 on 5 matching bases. CDR1 is DFQATT and CDR2 is SNEGSKA in the germline V gene (reference sequence). CDR3 length equals 17 residues. With 3 bases removed from V and 6 bases from J, the gap between germline ends came to 25 bases. CDR3 protein: CSASGDELAPRLDTQYF. The CDR3 nucleotides read TGCAGTGCTAGTGGGGATGAGTTAGCGCCAAGGTTGGATACGCAGTATTTT.

Only a few counts were recorded for this clonotype. Given the absence of the conserved phenylalanine or tryptophan at the CDR3 end, a read error is likely. The genes are TRBV5-1 and TRBJ1-2, with 8 positions matching TRBD1. The CDR3 is made up of 13 amino acids. CDR1 SGHRS and CDR2 YFSETQ come from the germline V gene. V was clipped by 3 bases and J by 6 bases; unmatched bases: 4. CDR3 in amino acids: CASSWTGQDGYTN. The CDR3 nucleotides are TGCGCCAGCAGCTGGACAGGGCAGGATGGCTACACCAAC.

V and J are TRBV5-1 and TRBJ2-4; possible D gene TRBD2, 5 bases. This CDR3 comprises 14 residues. Between the trimmed V and J ends, which lost 4 bases and 8 bases, there was a span of 16 bases. Germline values: CDR1 SGHRS, CDR2 YFSETQ. The CDR3 reads CASSRAGVRDIQYF. Written as DNA, the CDR3 is TGCGCCAGCAGCCGGGCCGGGGTTCGAGACATTCAGTACTTC.

This clonotype was seen repeatedly, ten times or more. The rearrangement links TRBV28 to TRBJ2-7, with D tentatively TRBD1 (5 bases). The V gene's germline CDR1 is MDHEN and CDR2 SYDVKM. The germline V and J ends were trimmed by 5 bases and 0 bases, with 14 bases remaining between them. The CDR3 consists of 15 residues. CDR3 sequence reads: CASSPGGHISYEQYF. As DNA, the CDR3 is TGTGCCAGCAGTCCGGGCGGACACATCTCCTACGAGCAGTACTTC.

This clonotype came up many times. The rearrangement joins TRBV6-2 or TRBV6-3 to TRBJ2-7, with 7 bases matching TRBD2. In germline, CDR1 is MNHEY, CDR2 SVGEGT. V lost 0 bases to trimming and J lost 2 bases; unmatched junction nucleotides: 10. The CDR3 loop spans 17 amino acids. This chain's CDR3 is CASSYSTSPTVTYEQYF. DNA of the CDR3: TGTGCCAGCAGTTACTCGACTAGCCCGACGGTGACCTACGAGCAGTACTTC.

This clonotype was observed at least ten times. The chain joins TRBV5-6 to TRBJ2-5; D is ambiguous. Per the germline V gene, CDR1 is SGHDT and CDR2 is YYEEEE. Trimming pared 2 bases from V and 4 bases from J, leaving 12 bases between. The CDR3 length is 14 residues. CDR3 in amino acids: CASSFRVRGETQYF. CDR3 in DNA: TGTGCCAGCAGCTTTCGGGTTAGAGGAGAGACCCAGTACTTC.

The sample holds many counts of this clonotype. This chain uses TRBV2 with TRBJ2-5; D not certain. This CDR3 has 14 residues. V dropped 6 bases and J dropped 5 bases, with 16 bases sitting between them. The V gene's germline CDR1 is SNHLY and CDR2 FYNNEI. The CDR3 region is CASRKGPGVETQYF. CDR3 nucleotide sequence: TGTGCCAGCAGGAAGGGCCCAGGTGTGGAGACCCAGTACTTC.

This clonotype has a count of ten or more. One end of the junction varies from germline; a read error may be responsible. The chain employs TRBV15 and TRBJ1-2, with D perhaps TRBD1 (6 bases). Germline CDR1 and CDR2: LNHNV and YYDKDF (reference sequence). This CDR3 contains 12 residues. In DNA form, the CDR3 reads TGTGCCACCAGGCATAACCGGGACACCGTTTACTTC. Protein product: CATRHNRDTVYF.

Ten or more counts support this clonotype. The J gene is TRBJ1-4, the V gene TRBV6-5, with 9 bases fitting TRBD1. V gave up 4 bases and J gave up 4 bases; unmatched junction bases: 4. Per the germline V gene, CDR1 is MNHEY and CDR2 is SVGAGI. The CDR3 totals 15 residues. Written as DNA, the CDR3 is TGTGCCAGCAGTTTCGGGACAGGGAATAATGAAAAACTGTTTTTT. Its protein is CASSFGTGNNEKLFF.

This chain links TRBV5-1 with TRBJ2-1; possibly TRBD2 for D (6 bases). Trimming took 2 bases from V and 3 from J, leaving 18 bases between them. Germline lookup yields CDR1 SGHRS and CDR2 YFSETQ. The CDR3 loop spans 17 amino acids. The DNA for the CDR3 is TGCGCCAGCAGCTTACATAACCGGGACTCAATCTACAATGAGCAGTTCTTC. Amino acid sequence: CASSLHNRDSIYNEQFF.

This clonotype was seen at least ten times. The gene calls are TRBV20-1 and TRBJ1-1, with D tentatively TRBD1 (6 bases). The germline V gene encodes CDR1 DFQATT and CDR2 SNEGSKA (reference sequence). V lost 6 bases, J lost 7 bases, and 18 bases lay in between. The CDR3 covers 13 residues. CDR3: CSATRGGSSEAFF. CDR3 bases: TGCAGTGCCACAAGGGGGGGCAGCAGTGAAGCTTTCTTT.

This clonotype was picked up a small number of times. This chain uses TRBV29-1 with TRBJ1-2; unclear D gene. Trimming removed 7 bases from V and 0 bases from J, with 12 bases in between. Germline assignment: CDR1 SQVTM and CDR2 ANQGSEA. The CDR3 covers 13 residues. The CDR3: CSDVGGSNYGYTF. In DNA form, the CDR3 reads TGCAGCGATGTCGGAGGTTCTAACTATGGCTACACCTTC.

There are many counts of this clonotype. The chain has TRBV25-1 and TRBJ1-1; D gene uncertain. The CDR3 length is 14 residues. The germline gives CDR1 MGHDK, CDR2 SYGVNS. V lost 3 bases to trimming and J lost 1 base, with 9 bases between them. This CDR3 is CASSERRENTEAFF. Here the CDR3 DNA reads TGTGCCAGCAGTGAGAGACGGGAGAACACTGAAGCTTTCTTT.

Ten or more counts support this clonotype. The chain recombines TRBV29-1 with TRBJ1-2; D might be TRBD1 (5 bases). Germline CDR1 SQVTM, CDR2 ANQGSEA. Trimming left V 3 bases short and J 3 bases short, with 11 bases between. This CDR3 is 13 amino acids long. CDR3 residues: CSVEPDTYYGYTF. The CDR3 region has the DNA TGCAGCGTTGAGCCGGACACCTACTATGGCTACACCTTC.

This clonotype was observed many times. The chain joins TRBV7-8 to TRBJ2-1; no reliable D call. V lost 2 bases and J lost 10, with 15 bases in between. The CDR3 is made up of 14 amino acids. CDR1 SGHVS and CDR2 FQNEAQ come from the germline V gene. CDR3: CASSLQRARLEQFF. The CDR3 DNA sequence: TGTGCCAGCAGCTTACAAAGAGCCCGACTGGAGCAGTTCTTC.

This clonotype was picked up a small number of times. The junction and the germline gene differ at one end; a read error may be behind it. The chain is built from TRBV5-1 and TRBJ1-6; no reliable D call. The CDR3 spans 12 residues. Germline values: CDR1 SGHRS, CDR2 YFSETQ. The chain's CDR3 is CASRMGNSPLNF. The DNA of the CDR3 is TGCGCCAGCCGCATGGGGAATTCACCCCTCAACTTT.

This clonotype was detected many times. The rearrangement links TRBV20-1 to TRBJ2-2, with TRBD2 matching 8 bases. The trim removed 3 bases at V and 4 bases at J, leaving 4 bases unmatched. This CDR3 is built from 14 residues. Germline-derived CDR1 and CDR2 are DFQATT and SNEGSKA (reference sequence). CDR3 in amino acids: CSASRLATTGELFF. The CDR3 bases are TGCAGTGCTAGCCGACTAGCGACCACCGGGGAGCTGTTTTTT.

This clonotype was picked up many times. The chain carries TRBV5-1 and TRBJ2-2; D might be TRBD1 (5 bases). This CDR3 is 15 amino acids long. The V gene's germline CDR1 is SGHRS and CDR2 YFSETQ. With 2 bases removed from V and 3 bases from J, the gap between germline ends came to 11 bases. The CDR3, as DNA: TGCGCCAGCAGCTTAGGGGCCCAGGACACCGGGGAGCTGTTTTTT. Translation gives CASSLGAQDTGELFF.

This clonotype was counted a few times. The J gene is TRBJ2-3, the V gene TRBV19; 10 bases match TRBD2. There are 17 residues in the CDR3. After removal of 0 bases from V and 0 bases from J, the junction contained 3 bases not matched to a gene. Germline V CDR1 and CDR2: LNHDA, SQIVND (reference sequence). This chain's CDR3 is CASSIEMTSGSTDTQYF. The CDR3, as DNA: TGTGCCAGTAGTATAGAGATGACTAGCGGGAGCACAGATACGCAGTATTTT.

Ten or more counts support this clonotype. At one of its ends the junction is not consistent with the germline gene, which may arise from a read error. J is TRBJ2-3 and V is TRBV9; 9 bases line up with TRBD1. Germline loops: CDR1 SGDLS, CDR2 YYNGEE. The CDR3 is made up of 17 amino acids. In nucleotides, the CDR3 is TGTGTCAGCAGCGTAGGGCTCGGGACAGGGTCGACAGATACGCAGTATTTT. This encodes CVSSVGLGTGSTDTQYF.

This clonotype was seen ten or more times. The V and J genes are TRBV4-1 and TRBJ1-1, with 8 bases lining up with TRBD1. Germline lookup yields CDR1 MGHRA and CDR2 YSYEKL. The CDR3 length is 15 residues. Trimming removed 4 bases from V and 1 base from J; junction bases left unmatched: 5. CDR3 protein: CASSPHGQGNTEAFF. CDR3 sequence (DNA): TGCGCCAGCAGCCCACACGGACAGGGGAACACTGAAGCTTTCTTT.

This clonotype has at least ten counts. The chain recombines TRBV25-1 with TRBJ1-1, with 9 bases identical to TRBD1. V was clipped by 6 bases and J by 4 bases; unmatched bases: 15. CDR3 length equals 17 residues. In germline, CDR1 is MGHDK, CDR2 SYGVNS. The CDR3 spells CASRGPGQGAGGTEAFF. CDR3 nucleotide sequence: TGTGCCAGCAGGGGGCCGGGACAGGGTGCCGGGGGCACTGAAGCTTTCTTT.

This clonotype has at least ten counts. The chain joins TRBV4-1 to TRBJ1-2; TRBD1 aligns across 7 bases. Losses at the gene ends were 4 bases for V and 4 bases for J; bases not matched to a gene: 9. Germline V gene data show CDR1 as MGHRA and CDR2 as YSYEKL. The CDR3 is 15 residues long. The CDR3 region is CASSPGQVGSYGYTF. Written as DNA, the CDR3 is TGCGCCAGCAGCCCTGGACAGGTGGGATCCTATGGCTACACCTTC.

The table lists this clonotype with many counts. An end of the junction does not agree with germline; a read error may underlie this. The chain has TRBV7-2 and TRBJ2-1; 9 bases fit TRBD2. The CDR3 has 15 amino acids. Germline lookup yields CDR1 SGHTA and CDR2 FQGNSA. CDR3 region: CASNLIAGVGNEQFF. For the CDR3, the DNA is TGTGCCAGCAACTTAATAGCGGGGGTGGGCAATGAGCAGTTCTTC.